These 15 T cell receptor beta chains share one sample of origin, sequenced in a study of cytomegalovirus exposure and HLA in healthy donors. PCR amplification relied on 60 Vbeta primers (plus 13 Jbeta primers). TCRdb's table, derived via immunoSEQ multiplex PCR, lists solely in-frame clones and lacks some. The data show more than 200,000 clones, approximately 83% seen once. The sample taken for sequencing was PBMCs. These receptors all stem from a girl aged 10 to 17 in good health and CMV-seronegative.

This clone has a handful of counts. V gene TRBV7-9 combines with J gene TRBJ1-1; 9 positions match TRBD1. CDR1 and CDR2 (germline): SEHNR, FQNEAQ (reference sequence). The CDR3 covers 16 residues. Germline trimming cut 1 base from V and 1 base from J; bases unmatched to any gene: 4. The CDR3 here is CASSLGGQGWNTEAFF. CDR3 DNA: TGTGCCAGCAGCTTAGGGGGACAGGGCTGGAACACTGAAGCTTTCTTT.

The chain uses TRBV5-1 and TRBJ2-5; 7 nucleotides line up with TRBD1. The J call may be wrong; the DNA end is better matched by TRBJ2-7. CDR1 is SGHRS, CDR2 YFSETQ, per germline. The CDR3 consists of 14 residues. CDR3 loop: CASSPWDSSYEQYF. CDR3 DNA: TGCGCCAGCAGCCCCTGGGACAGCTCCTACGAGCAGTACTTC.

In DNA, the CDR3 is TGCGCCAGCAGCGGAATTACAGGGGGCAAAACCGGGGAGCTGTTTTTT. Translating gives CASSGITGGKTGELFF. The rearrangement joins TRBV5-1 to TRBJ2-2; 9 positions agree with TRBD1. Germline V CDR1 and CDR2: SGHRS, YFSETQ. The CDR3 is made up of 16 amino acids. The trim removed 4 bases at V and 5 bases at J, leaving 9 bases unmatched.

The chain uses TRBV7-2 and TRBJ2-3; TRBD2 matches 12 bases. The junction had 9 bases not matched to a gene; V was cut back by 6 bases and J by 2 bases. Germline CDR1 reads SGHTA; CDR2 reads FQGNSA. The CDR3 sequence is 17 residues long. CDR3 sequence: CASRSRTSGVNTDTQYF. CDR3 bases: TGTGCCAGCAGATCCCGGACTAGCGGGGTGAACACAGATACGCAGTATTTT.

This chain connects TRBV14 to TRBJ1-1, with TRBD1 as a possible D gene (5 bases). Trimming stripped 0 bases from V and 12 bases from J, with 17 bases between. Germline-derived CDR1 and CDR2 are SGHDN and FVKESK. This CDR3 spans 14 amino acids. The CDR3 sequence: CASSQEGANRRSFF. The CDR3 nucleotides read TGTGCCAGCAGCCAAGAAGGGGCAAACCGACGGTCTTTCTTT. The full variable domain, in which reference TRBV14 and TRBJ1-1 provide the parts outside the CDR3, is EAGVTQFPSHSVIEKGQTVTLRCDPISGHDNLYWYRRVMGKEIKFLLHFVKESKQDESGMPNNRFLAERTGGTYSTLKVQPAELEDSGVYFCASSQEGANRRSFFGQGTRLTVV.

The chain links TRBV6-1 to TRBJ2-1; perhaps TRBD2 as D (6 bases). Germline V gives CDR1 MNHNS, CDR2 SASEGT. This CDR3 is 14 amino acids long. Trimming left V 7 bases short and J 4 bases short, with 14 bases between. The CDR3, as DNA: TGTGCCAGCAAGGATGGGACTGCGTACAATGAGCAGTTCTTC. Residues: CASKDGTAYNEQFF.

Remarks on this clone: Mismatch with germline at one junction end may stem from a read error. The same CDR3 can be traced to other DNA sequences in this sample. The chain carries TRBV6-5 and TRBJ1-1; the D gene is possibly TRBD1 (6 bases). The germline CDR1 and CDR2 sequences are MNHEY and SVGAGI. CDR3 size: 15 residues. The CDR3 DNA sequence: TGTGCTAGCAGTTACTCGACAGGACGGGGCACTGAAGCTTTCTTT. Protein sequence: CASSYSTGRGTEAFF.

The chain combines TRBV11-3 with TRBJ2-5, with D tentatively TRBD2 (6 bases). V shed 5 bases and J shed 2 bases, with 9 bases lying between them. There are 13 residues in the CDR3. Germline lookup yields CDR1 SGHNT and CDR2 YENEEA. CDR3 nucleotide sequence: TGTGCCAGCAGCATCGGGACTCAAGAGACCCAGTACTTC. Its protein product is CASSIGTQETQYF.

In its sample, this clone was seen a few times. The rearrangement uses TRBV28 and TRBJ1-1, with D perhaps TRBD1 (6 bases). Germline V gene data show CDR1 as MDHEN and CDR2 as SYDVKM. The CDR3 has 16 amino acids. Trimming removed 1 base from V and 1 base from J, with 13 bases in between. CDR3: CASSLYWGQSNTEAFF. The CDR3 region has the DNA TGTGCCAGCAGTTTATATTGGGGGCAGTCGAACACTGAAGCTTTCTTT.

The V and J genes are TRBV5-4 and TRBJ2-7; D perhaps matches TRBD1 (5 bases). CDR1 and CDR2 from the germline V gene are SGHNT and YYREEE (reference sequence). V was clipped by 0 bases and J by 6 bases, with 13 bases between them. The CDR3 has 14 residues. CDR3 residues: CASSLEAGRFEQYF. The CDR3 DNA sequence: TGTGCCAGCAGCTTGGAGGCAGGGCGGTTCGAGCAGTACTTC.

V gene TRBV6-5 combines with J gene TRBJ2-1, with 10 bases identical to TRBD1. CDR1 is MNHEY, CDR2 SVGAGI, per germline. With 4 bases clipped from V and 6 bases from J, the junction kept 9 bases outside the gene matches. The CDR3 has 16 amino acids. CDR3 DNA: TGTGCCAGCAGTTTACCGACAGGGGGCGTGAGCAATGAGCAGTTCTTC. It encodes CASSLPTGGVSNEQFF.

This clone has just a few counts. The chain recombines TRBV6-6 with TRBJ1-1; unclear D gene. CDR3 size: 14 residues. Trimming removed 2 bases at V and 1 base at J, with 8 bases between. Germline loops: CDR1 MNHNY, CDR2 SVGAGI (reference sequence). The CDR3, as DNA: TGTGCCAGCAGTTACCATTCGGGGAACACTGAAGCTTTCTTT. Protein: CASSYHSGNTEAFF.

The chain is built from TRBV7-6 and TRBJ2-4; 14 positions match TRBD2. This CDR3 is built from 20 residues. The germline CDR1 and CDR2 sequences are SGHVS and FNYEAQ. V gave up 0 bases and J gave up 1 base; unmatched junction bases: 8. This CDR3 reads CASSLAETSGGDGAKNIQYF. The CDR3 DNA sequence: TGTGCCAGCAGCTTAGCAGAGACTAGCGGGGGGGATGGGGCCAAAAACATTCAGTACTTC. The variable domain in full, with the rest retrieved from reference TRBV7-6 and TRBJ2-4, is GAGVSQSPRYKVTKRGQDVALRCDPISGHVSLYWYRQALGQGPEFLTYFNYEAQQDKSGLPNDRFSAERPEGSISTLTIQRTEQRDSAMYRCASSLAETSGGDGAKNIQYFGAGTRLSVL.

This clone occurred a few times. The chain has TRBV9 and TRBJ2-7; 11 nucleotides align to TRBD1. Germline CDR1 is SGDLS and CDR2 is YYNGEE. CDR3 length: 14 amino acids. V was pared by 3 bases and J by 4 bases, with 3 bases of the junction left unmatched. CDR3 nucleotide sequence: TGTGCCAGCAGCGACGGGACAGGGGGATACGAGCAGTACTTC. Translation gives CASSDGTGGYEQYF.

This clone appeared once. J is TRBJ1-2 and V is TRBV6-1; a weak D match, TRBD1 (5 bases). The V gene's germline CDR1 is MNHNS and CDR2 SASEGT. The length of the CDR3 is 15 residues. Trimming stripped 2 bases from V and 3 bases from J, with 13 bases between. This chain's CDR3 is CASSEIRTGDYGYTF. In DNA form, the CDR3 reads TGTGCCAGCAGTGAAATTAGAACGGGGGACTATGGCTACACCTTC.